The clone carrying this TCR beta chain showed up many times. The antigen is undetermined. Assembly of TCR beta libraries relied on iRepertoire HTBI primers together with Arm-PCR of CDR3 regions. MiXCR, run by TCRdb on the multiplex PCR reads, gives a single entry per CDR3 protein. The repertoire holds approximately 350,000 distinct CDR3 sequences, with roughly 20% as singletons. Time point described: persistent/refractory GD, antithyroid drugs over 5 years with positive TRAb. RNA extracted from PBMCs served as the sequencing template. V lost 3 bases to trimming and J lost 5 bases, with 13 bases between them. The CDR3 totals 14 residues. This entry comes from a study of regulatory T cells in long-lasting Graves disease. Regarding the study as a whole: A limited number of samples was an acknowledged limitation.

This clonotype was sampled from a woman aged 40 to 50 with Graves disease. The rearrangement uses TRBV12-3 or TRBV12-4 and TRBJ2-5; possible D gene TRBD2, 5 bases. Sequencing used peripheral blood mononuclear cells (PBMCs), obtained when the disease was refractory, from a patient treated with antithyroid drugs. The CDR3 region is CASSFQLAQETQYF. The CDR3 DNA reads TGTGCCAGCAGTTTCCAGCTAGCCCAGGAGACCCAGTACTTC.